These 9 T cell receptor beta chains came from one sample sequenced in a study of Ad26.COV2.S vaccination and SARS-CoV-2 variants. TCRdb's table, derived via immunoSEQ multiplex PCR, lists solely in-frame clones and lacks some. Among fewer than 400,000 clones listed, roughly 90% were seen once. As to treatment: some 20 received Ad26.COV2.S at low or high dose, single or two shots; 5 received placebo; per-sample allocation not given. Day 63 following the first vaccine or placebo injection was when the samples were taken. Sample: peripheral blood, taken in a trial of Ad26.COV2.S vaccine versus placebo. Receptor source: a person aged 18-65 years who received the Ad26.COV2.S COVID-19 vaccine or a placebo.

The gene calls are TRBV16 and TRBJ2-3; D may correspond to TRBD1 or TRBD2 (5 bases each). CDR1 is KGHSY, CDR2 FQNENV, per germline. The CDR3 is 15 residues long. Between the trimmed V and J ends, which lost 0 bases and 2 bases, there was a span of 9 bases. In DNA, the CDR3 is TGTGCCAGCAGCCAATCGGGGGTTACCACAGATACGCAGTATTTT. This codes for CASSQSGVTTDTQYF.

The V and J genes are TRBV6-5 and TRBJ2-7; 9 positions match TRBD2. The CDR3 totals 14 residues. V was clipped by 3 bases and J by 2 bases; unmatched bases: 2. In germline, CDR1 is MNHEY, CDR2 SVGAGI. The CDR3 sequence: CASSYAGGPYEQYV. CDR3 DNA: TGTGCCAGCAGTTATGCGGGAGGGCCCTACGAGCAGTACGTC.

J is TRBJ2-7 and V is TRBV6-2 or TRBV6-3; D might be TRBD2 (5 bases). CDR3 length: 13 amino acids. V lost 3 bases, J lost 3 bases, and 9 bases lay in between. The germline V gene encodes CDR1 MNHEY and CDR2 SVGEGT. In DNA form, the CDR3 reads TGTGCCAGCAGTTATTCGGGGATCTACGAGCAGTACGTC. Amino acid sequence: CASSYSGIYEQYV.

The J gene is TRBJ1-1, the V gene TRBV6-1; D possibly corresponds to TRBD1 (5 bases). Between the trimmed V and J ends, which lost 0 bases and 3 bases, there was a span of 8 bases. This CDR3 spans 14 amino acids. Germline CDR1 and CDR2: MNHNS and SASEGT. The CDR3 region is CASSEARGDTEAFF. The CDR3, as DNA: TGTGCCAGCAGTGAAGCGCGGGGCGACACTGAAGCTTTCTTT.

The chain joins TRBV10-3 to TRBJ2-1; D is unclear. Trimming cost V 2 bases and J 1 base, with 9 bases left between them. The CDR3 contains 15 residues. Germline V gene lookup returns CDR1 ENHRY and CDR2 SYGVKD. CDR3 amino acids: CAISEGGFSYNEQFF. The DNA of the CDR3 is TGTGCCATCAGTGAGGGTGGGTTTTCCTACAATGAGCAGTTCTTC.

This sequence joins TRBV5-1 and TRBJ2-3; tentatively, D is TRBD2 (5 bases). The CDR3 totals 15 residues. Trimming shortened V by 3 bases and J by 8 bases, and 19 bases separated the two germline ends. Germline V gives CDR1 SGHRS, CDR2 YFSETQ. CDR3 coding DNA: TGCGCCAGCAGCTCTCCGGGAATAGCACAGTCTACGCAGTATTTT. Translation: CASSSPGIAQSTQYF.

This clone was seen a few times. V is TRBV12-3 or TRBV12-4 and J is TRBJ1-5; D is uncertain. The CDR3 extends over 13 amino acids. V was shortened by 7 bases and J by 6 bases, with 13 bases between the two germline ends. DNA of the CDR3: TGTGCCAGCACCACCGAGGGTTTTCAGCCCCAGCATTTT. It codes for CASTTEGFQPQHF.

V gene TRBV3-1 (or the pseudogene TRBV3-2) combines with J gene TRBJ1-1; D not certain. V lost 0 bases and J lost 11, with 13 bases in between. The CDR3 loop spans 13 amino acids. Germline CDR1 LGHDT, CDR2 YNNKEL (reference sequence). This chain's CDR3 is CASSQDGTQTAFF. CDR3 bases: TGTGCCAGCAGCCAAGACGGAACGCAGACGGCTTTCTTT.

The rearrangement links TRBV7-9 to TRBJ1-1; no reliable D call. Per the germline V gene, CDR1 is SEHNR and CDR2 is FQNEAQ (reference sequence). V lost 4 bases and J 14 bases, leaving 8 bases between the germline ends. This CDR3 has 9 amino acids. The CDR3 nucleotides are TGTGCCAGCAGCTCCCTGACCTTCTTT. It encodes CASSSLTFF.